The T cell receptor beta chain under discussion was sequenced for a study of T cells after yellow fever vaccination. The CDR3 length is 13 residues. Trimming removed 7 bases at V and 4 bases at J, with 13 bases between. Per the germline V gene, CDR1 is SNHLY and CDR2 is FYNNEI. General study points: Although most clonotypes did not, a small share appeared in both CD4 and CD8 compartments. Clones that expanded after primary vaccination mostly reappeared after the booster (roughly 96% CD4, roughly 87% CD8). Abundant clonotypes from the bulk population could get into FACS-sorted repertoires as contaminants.

Concerning this clonotype: The antigen remains unidentified.

TCRdb processed the 5' RACE reads anew with MiXCR; each CDR3 protein has one entry. Of 600,000 to 750,000 distinct CDR3 sequences detected, 12% appear once; the ten largest clones hold 15%. The chain has TRBV2 and TRBJ1-2; the D gene is possibly TRBD1 (6 bases). This receptor was obtained from a man younger than 40 who received the YFV17D yellow fever vaccine. The material was PBMCs, obtained on the day of the yellow fever booster vaccination. CDR3 nucleotide sequence: TGTGCCAGCAACCCCGGGGGGGCCTATGGCTACACCTTC. Translating gives CASNPGGAYGYTF. The entire variable domain, with the rest obtained from reference TRBV2 and TRBJ1-2, is as follows: EPEVTQTPSHQVTQMGQEVILRCVPISNHLYFYWYRQILGQKVEFLVSFYNNEISEKSEIFDDQFSVERPDGSNFTLKIRSTKLEDSAMYFCASNPGGAYGYTFGSGTRLTVV.